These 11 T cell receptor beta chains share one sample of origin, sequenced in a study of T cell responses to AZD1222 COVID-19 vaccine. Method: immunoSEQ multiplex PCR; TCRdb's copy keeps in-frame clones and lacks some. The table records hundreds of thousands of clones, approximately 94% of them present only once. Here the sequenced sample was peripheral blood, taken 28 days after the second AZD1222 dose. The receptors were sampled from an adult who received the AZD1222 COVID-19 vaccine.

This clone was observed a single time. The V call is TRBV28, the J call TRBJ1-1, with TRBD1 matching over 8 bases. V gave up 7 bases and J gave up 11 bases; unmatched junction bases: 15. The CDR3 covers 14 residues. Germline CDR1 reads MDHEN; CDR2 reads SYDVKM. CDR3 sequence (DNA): TGTGCCAGCATTAAACAGGGGGGGATAATGCGGGCTTTCTTT. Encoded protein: CASIKQGGIMRAFF. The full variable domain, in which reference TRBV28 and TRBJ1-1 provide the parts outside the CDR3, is DVKVTQSSRYLVKRTGEKVFLECVQDMDHENMFWYRQDPGLGLRLIYFSYDVKMKEKGDIPEGYSVSREKKERFSLILESASTNQTSMYLCASIKQGGIMRAFFGQGTRLTVV.

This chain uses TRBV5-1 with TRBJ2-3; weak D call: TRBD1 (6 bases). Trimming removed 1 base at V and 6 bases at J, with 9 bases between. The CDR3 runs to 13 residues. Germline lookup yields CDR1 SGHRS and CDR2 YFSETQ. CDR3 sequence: CASSLTGSDTQYF. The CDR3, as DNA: TGCGCCAGCAGCTTGACAGGGTCCGATACGCAGTATTTT. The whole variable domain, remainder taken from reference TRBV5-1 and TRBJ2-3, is KAGVTQTPRYLIKTRGQQVTLSCSPISGHRSVSWYQQTPGQGLQFLFEYFSETQRNKGNFPGRFSGRQFSNSRSEMNVSTLELGDSALYLCASSLTGSDTQYFGPGTRLTVL.

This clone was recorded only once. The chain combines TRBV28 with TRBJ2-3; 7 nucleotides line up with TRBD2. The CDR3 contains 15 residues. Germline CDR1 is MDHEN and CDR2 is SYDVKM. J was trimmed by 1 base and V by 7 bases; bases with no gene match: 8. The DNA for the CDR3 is TGTGCCAGCATAGGTGCTAGCGGCGGCACAGATACGCAGTATTTT. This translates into CASIGASGGTDTQYF.

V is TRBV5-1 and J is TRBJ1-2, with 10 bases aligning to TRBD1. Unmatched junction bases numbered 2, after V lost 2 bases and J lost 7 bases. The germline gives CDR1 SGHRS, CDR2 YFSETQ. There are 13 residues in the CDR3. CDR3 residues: CASSFGTGAGYTF. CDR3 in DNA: TGCGCCAGCAGCTTCGGGACAGGGGCTGGCTACACCTTC. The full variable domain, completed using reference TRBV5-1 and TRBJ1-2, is KAGVTQTPRYLIKTRGQQVTLSCSPISGHRSVSWYQQTPGQGLQFLFEYFSETQRNKGNFPGRFSGRQFSNSRSEMNVSTLELGDSALYLCASSFGTGAGYTFGSGTRLTVV.

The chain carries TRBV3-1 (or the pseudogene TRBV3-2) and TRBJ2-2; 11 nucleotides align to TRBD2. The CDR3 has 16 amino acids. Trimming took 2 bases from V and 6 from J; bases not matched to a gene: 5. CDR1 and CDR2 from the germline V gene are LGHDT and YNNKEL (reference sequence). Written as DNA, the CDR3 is TGTGCCAGCAGCCAACCAATGACTAGCGGGGCCGGGGAGCTGTTTTTT. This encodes CASSQPMTSGAGELFF.

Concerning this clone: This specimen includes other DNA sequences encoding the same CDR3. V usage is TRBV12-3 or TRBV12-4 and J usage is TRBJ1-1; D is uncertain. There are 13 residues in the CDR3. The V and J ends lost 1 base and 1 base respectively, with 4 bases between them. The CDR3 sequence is CASSLVGNTEAFF. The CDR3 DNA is TGTGCCAGCAGTTTAGTAGGGAACACTGAAGCTTTCTTT.

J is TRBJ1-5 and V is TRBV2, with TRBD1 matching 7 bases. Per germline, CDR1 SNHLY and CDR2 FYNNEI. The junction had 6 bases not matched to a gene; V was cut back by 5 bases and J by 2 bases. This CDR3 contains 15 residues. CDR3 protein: CASSHTGVGNQPQHF. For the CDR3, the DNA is TGTGCCAGCAGTCACACAGGGGTTGGCAATCAGCCCCAGCATTTT.

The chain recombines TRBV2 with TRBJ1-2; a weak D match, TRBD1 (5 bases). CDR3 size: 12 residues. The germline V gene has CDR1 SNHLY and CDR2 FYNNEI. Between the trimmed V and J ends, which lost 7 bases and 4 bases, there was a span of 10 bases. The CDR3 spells CASNRTPYGYTF. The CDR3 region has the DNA TGTGCCAGCAACAGGACACCCTATGGCTACACCTTC.

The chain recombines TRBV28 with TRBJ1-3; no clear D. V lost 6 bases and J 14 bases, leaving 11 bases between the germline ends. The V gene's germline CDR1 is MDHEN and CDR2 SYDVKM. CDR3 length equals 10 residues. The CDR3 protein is CASSHPPLYF. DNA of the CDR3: TGTGCCAGCAGCCACCCCCCCCTATATTTT.

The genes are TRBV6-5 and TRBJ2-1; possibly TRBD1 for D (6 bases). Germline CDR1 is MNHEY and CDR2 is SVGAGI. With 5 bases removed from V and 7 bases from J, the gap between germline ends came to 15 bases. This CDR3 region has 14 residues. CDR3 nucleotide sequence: TGTGCCAGCAGTACACAGGGCTGGGGGAATGAGCAGTTCTTC. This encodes CASSTQGWGNEQFF.

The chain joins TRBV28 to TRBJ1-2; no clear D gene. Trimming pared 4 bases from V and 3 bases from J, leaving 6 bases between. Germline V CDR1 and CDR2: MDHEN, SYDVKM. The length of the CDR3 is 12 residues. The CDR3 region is CASSWQYYGYTF. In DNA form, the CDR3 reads TGTGCCAGCAGTTGGCAGTACTATGGCTACACCTTC.